Included here is one T cell receptor beta chain sequence, with context. Using immunoSEQ multiplex PCR, the repertoire was profiled, and TCRdb retains in-frame clones only, with some absent. The top ten hold around 3.2% of the sample, which has about 58,000 clones, around nine tenths seen once. The record originates from a study of OX40 agonist ivuxolimab in advanced cancers. Overall study context: The study reported partial responses in three patients: one hepatocellular carcinoma, two cutaneous melanoma.

V shed 5 bases, J shed 7 bases, and the junction held 13 bases outside the gene matches. Germline assignment: CDR1 LNHDA and CDR2 SQIVND (reference sequence). CDR3 length: 15 residues. V gene TRBV19 combines with J gene TRBJ2-7; 8 bases align to TRBD1. This clonotype was obtained from an adult with an advanced solid tumor such as melanoma, head and neck, liver or kidney cancer. Sequencing was performed on CD4+ or CD8+ T cells sorted from blood, taken in a trial of the OX40 agonist ivuxolimab. CDR3 sequence: CASSPGTGSSREQYF. The CDR3 DNA reads TGTGCCAGTAGTCCCGGGACAGGTAGTTCCCGGGAGCAGTACTTC.